This section outlines one T cell receptor (beta chain) sequence together with its context. The sample originates from a study of blood T cell repertoires in COVID-19. V lost 2 bases and J lost 3; bases outside the gene matches: 5. This CDR3 is 16 amino acids long. CDR1 and CDR2 from the germline V gene are MDHEN and SYDVKM. Some clones are missing from TCRdb's copy, which holds only in-frame ones; the method was immunoSEQ multiplex PCR. The sample comprises around 180,000 clones, 70% to 90% of which are singletons, and 3.3% rests with the top ten. The TCR was taken from a man aged 55 to 70 with acute or convalescent COVID-19. The sequenced sample was peripheral blood. The gene calls are TRBV28 and TRBJ1-5; 9 bases align to TRBD1. CDR3 DNA: TGTGCCAGCAGTTTAGTAACAGGGGGCTCCAATCAGCCCCAGCATTTT. Residues: CASSLVTGGSNQPQHF.